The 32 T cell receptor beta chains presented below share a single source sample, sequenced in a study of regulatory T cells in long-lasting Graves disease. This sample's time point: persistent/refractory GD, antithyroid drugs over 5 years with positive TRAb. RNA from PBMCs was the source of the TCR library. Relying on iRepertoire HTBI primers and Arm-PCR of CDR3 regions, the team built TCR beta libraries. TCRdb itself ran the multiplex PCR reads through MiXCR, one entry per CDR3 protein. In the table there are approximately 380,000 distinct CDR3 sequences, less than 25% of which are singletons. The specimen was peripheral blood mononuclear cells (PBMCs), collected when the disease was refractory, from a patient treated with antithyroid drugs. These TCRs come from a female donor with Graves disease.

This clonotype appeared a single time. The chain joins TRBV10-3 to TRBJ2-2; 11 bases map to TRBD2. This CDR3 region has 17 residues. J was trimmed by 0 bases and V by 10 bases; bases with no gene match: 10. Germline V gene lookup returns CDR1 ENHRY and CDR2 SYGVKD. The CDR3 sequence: CATAEGLAVANTGELFF. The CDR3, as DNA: TGTGCCACCGCGGAGGGACTAGCGGTCGCGAACACCGGGGAGCTGTTTTTT.

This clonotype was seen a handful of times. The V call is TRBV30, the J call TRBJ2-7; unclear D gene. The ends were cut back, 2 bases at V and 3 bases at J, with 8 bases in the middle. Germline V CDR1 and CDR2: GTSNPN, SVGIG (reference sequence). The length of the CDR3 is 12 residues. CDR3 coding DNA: TGTGCCTGGAGTTATGGCCTCTACGAGCAGTACTTC. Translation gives CAWSYGLYEQYF.

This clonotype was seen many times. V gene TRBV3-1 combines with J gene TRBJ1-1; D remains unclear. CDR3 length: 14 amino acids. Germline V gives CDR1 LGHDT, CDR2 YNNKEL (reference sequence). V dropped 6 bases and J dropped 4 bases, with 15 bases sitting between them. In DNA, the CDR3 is TGTGCCAGCAGACAGAACCTGGCGGGCACTGAAGCTTTCTTT. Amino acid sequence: CASRQNLAGTEAFF.

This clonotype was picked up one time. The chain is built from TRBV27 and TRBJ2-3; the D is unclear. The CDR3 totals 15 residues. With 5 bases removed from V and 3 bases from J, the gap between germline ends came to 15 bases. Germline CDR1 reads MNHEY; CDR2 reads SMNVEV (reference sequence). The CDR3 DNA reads TGTGCCAGCAGTGCGTTAGTGGGGTTGACAGATACGCAGTATTTT. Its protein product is CASSALVGLTDTQYF.

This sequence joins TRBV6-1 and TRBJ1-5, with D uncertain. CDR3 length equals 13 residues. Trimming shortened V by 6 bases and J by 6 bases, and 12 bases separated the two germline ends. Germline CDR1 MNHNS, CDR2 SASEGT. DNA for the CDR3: TGTGCCAGCAGGGGCCCCGGGGTTCAGCCCCAGCATTTT. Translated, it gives CASRGPGVQPQHF.

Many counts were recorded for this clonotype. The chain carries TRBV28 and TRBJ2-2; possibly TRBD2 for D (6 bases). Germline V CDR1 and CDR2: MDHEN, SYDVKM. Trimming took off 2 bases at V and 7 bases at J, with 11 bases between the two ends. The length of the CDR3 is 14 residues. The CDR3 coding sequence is TGTGCCAGCAGTTTAGGAGGGTCGGGCGGGGAGCTGTTTTTT. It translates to CASSLGGSGGELFF.

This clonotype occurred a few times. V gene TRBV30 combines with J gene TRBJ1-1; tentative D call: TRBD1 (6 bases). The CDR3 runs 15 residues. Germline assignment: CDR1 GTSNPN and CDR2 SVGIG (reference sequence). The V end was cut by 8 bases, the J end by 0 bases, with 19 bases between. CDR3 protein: CAARALGAMNTEAFF. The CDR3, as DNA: TGTGCCGCCCGGGCCCTGGGGGCCATGAACACTGAAGCTTTCTTT.

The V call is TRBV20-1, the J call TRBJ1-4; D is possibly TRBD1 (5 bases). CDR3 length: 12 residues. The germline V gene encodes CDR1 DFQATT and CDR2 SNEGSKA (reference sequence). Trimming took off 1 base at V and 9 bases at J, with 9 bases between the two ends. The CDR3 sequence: CSARVGGKKLFF. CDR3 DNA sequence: TGCAGTGCTAGAGTCGGGGGGAAAAAACTGTTTTTT.

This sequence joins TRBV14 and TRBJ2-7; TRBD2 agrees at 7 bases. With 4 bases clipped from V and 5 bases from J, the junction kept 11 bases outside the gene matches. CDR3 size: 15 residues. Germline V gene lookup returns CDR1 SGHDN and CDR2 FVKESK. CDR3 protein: CASSPSFGRRNEQYF. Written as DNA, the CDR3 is TGTGCCAGCAGCCCCTCATTCGGGAGGAGGAACGAGCAGTACTTC.

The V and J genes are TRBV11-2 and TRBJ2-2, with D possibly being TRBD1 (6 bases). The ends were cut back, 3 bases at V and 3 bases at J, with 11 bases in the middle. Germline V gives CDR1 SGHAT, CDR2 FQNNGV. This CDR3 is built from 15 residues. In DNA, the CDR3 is TGTGCCAGCAGCTTCGGACAGTTAGACACCGGGGAGCTGTTTTTT. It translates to CASSFGQLDTGELFF.

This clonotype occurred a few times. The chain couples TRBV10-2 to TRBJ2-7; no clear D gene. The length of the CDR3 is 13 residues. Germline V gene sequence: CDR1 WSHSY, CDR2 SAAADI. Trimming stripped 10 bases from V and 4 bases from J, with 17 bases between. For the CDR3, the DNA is TGCGCCACGGAAAACCCAATCACTTACGAGCAGTACTTC. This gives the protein CATENPITYEQYF.

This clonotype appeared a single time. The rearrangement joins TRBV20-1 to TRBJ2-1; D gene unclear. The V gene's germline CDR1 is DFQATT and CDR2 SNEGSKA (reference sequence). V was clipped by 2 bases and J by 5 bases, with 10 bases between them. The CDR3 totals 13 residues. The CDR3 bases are TGCAGTGCTAGAAAGGAGACAAACAATGAGCAGTTCTTC. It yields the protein CSARKETNNEQFF.

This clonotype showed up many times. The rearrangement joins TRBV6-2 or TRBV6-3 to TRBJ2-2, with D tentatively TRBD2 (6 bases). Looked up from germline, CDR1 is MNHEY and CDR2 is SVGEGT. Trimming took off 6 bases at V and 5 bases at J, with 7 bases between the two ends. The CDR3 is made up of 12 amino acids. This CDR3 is CASSLATGELFF. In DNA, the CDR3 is TGTGCCAGCAGCCTAGCGACCGGGGAGCTGTTTTTT.

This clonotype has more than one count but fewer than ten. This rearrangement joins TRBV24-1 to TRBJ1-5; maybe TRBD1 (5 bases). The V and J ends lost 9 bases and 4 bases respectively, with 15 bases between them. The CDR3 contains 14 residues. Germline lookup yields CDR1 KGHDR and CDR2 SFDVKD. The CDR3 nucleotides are TGTGCCACCGCGGAGGCAGGGAGTAATCAGCCCCAGCATTTT. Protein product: CATAEAGSNQPQHF.

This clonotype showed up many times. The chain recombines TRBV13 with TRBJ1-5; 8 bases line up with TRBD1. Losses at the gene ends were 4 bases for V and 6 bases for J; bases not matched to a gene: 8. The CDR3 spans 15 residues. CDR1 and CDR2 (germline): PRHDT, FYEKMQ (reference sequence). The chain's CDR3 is CASSSTGDEVQPQHF. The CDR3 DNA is TGTGCCAGCAGCTCGACAGGGGATGAGGTTCAGCCCCAGCATTTT.

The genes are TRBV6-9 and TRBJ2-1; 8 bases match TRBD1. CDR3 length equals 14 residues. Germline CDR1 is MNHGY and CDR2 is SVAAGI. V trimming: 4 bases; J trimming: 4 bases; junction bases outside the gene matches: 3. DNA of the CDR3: TGTGCCAGCAGTTGGACAGGGCAATACAATGAGCAGTTCTTC. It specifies CASSWTGQYNEQFF.

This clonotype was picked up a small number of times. CDR3 coding DNA: TGTGCCAGTAGTATAGGATCCGGGGGTTCCTACGAGCAGTACTTC. Translation gives CASSIGSGGSYEQYF. This chain uses TRBV19 with TRBJ2-7, with D tentatively TRBD2 (6 bases). V was cut by 1 base and J by 1 base, with 11 bases left in between. The CDR3 runs to 15 residues. Germline CDR1 is LNHDA and CDR2 is SQIVND (reference sequence).

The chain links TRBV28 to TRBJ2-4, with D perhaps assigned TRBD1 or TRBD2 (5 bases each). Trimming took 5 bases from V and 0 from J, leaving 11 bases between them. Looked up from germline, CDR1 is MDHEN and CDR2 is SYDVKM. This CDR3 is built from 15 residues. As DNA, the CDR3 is TGTGCCAGCAGTCGTCGGGGCGAAGCCAAAAACATTCAGTACTTC. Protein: CASSRRGEAKNIQYF. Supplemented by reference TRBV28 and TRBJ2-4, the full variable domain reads DVKVTQSSRYLVKRTGEKVFLECVQDMDHENMFWYRQDPGLGLRLIYFSYDVKMKEKGDIPEGYSVSREKKERFSLILESASTNQTSMYLCASSRRGEAKNIQYFGAGTRLSVL.

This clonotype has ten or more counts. This CDR3 is CASSPTATRGTEAFF. The CDR3 nucleotides read TGCGCCAGCAGCCCGACCGCTACCAGAGGAACTGAAGCTTTCTTT. The chain links TRBV5-1 to TRBJ1-1; D is unresolved. CDR1 is SGHRS and CDR2 is YFSETQ in the germline V gene. CDR3 length equals 15 residues. With 4 bases removed from V and 5 bases from J, the gap between germline ends came to 18 bases.

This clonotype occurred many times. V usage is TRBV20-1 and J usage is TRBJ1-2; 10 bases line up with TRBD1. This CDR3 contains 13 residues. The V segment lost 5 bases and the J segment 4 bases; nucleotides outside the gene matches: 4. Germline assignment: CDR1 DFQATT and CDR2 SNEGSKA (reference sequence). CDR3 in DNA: TGCAGTGCTCCTAGGACAGGGGGCTATGGCTACACCTTC. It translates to CSAPRTGGYGYTF.

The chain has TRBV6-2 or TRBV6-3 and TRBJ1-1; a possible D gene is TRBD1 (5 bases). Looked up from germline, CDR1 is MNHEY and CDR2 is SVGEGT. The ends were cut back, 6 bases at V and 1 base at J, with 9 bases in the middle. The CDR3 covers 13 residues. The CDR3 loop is CASSGAGNTEAFF. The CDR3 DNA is TGTGCCAGCAGCGGGGCCGGGAACACTGAAGCTTTCTTT.

Here the CDR3 reads CASSIRPENTEAFF. The CDR3 coding sequence is TGTGCCAGCAGCATTCGACCAGAGAACACTGAAGCTTTCTTT. The rearrangement uses TRBV11-2 and TRBJ1-1; no firm D call. V was pared by 5 bases and J by 1 base, with 11 bases between. The CDR3 has 14 amino acids. Germline assignment: CDR1 SGHAT and CDR2 FQNNGV. The variable domain in full, completed from reference TRBV11-2 and TRBJ1-1, reads EAGVAQSPRYKIIEKRQSVAFWCNPISGHATLYWYQQILGQGPKLLIQFQNNGVVDDSQLPKDRFSAERLKGVDSTLKIQPAKLEDSAVYLCASSIRPENTEAFFGQGTRLTVV.

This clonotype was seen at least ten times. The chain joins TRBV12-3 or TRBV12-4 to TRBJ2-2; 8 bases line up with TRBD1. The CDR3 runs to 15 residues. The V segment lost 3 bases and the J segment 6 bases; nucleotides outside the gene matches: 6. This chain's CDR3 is CASSFVTGVAGELFF. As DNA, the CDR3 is TGTGCCAGCAGTTTCGTGACAGGGGTGGCCGGGGAGCTGTTTTTT.

CDR3 bases: TGTGCCAGCAGTTTAGACGGTGCGGGAGACGAGACCTACAATGAGCAGTTCTTC. It encodes CASSLDGAGDETYNEQFF. The gene calls are TRBV12-3 or TRBV12-4 and TRBJ2-1; 7 nucleotides agree with TRBD2. This CDR3 is built from 18 residues. J gave up 2 bases and V 1 base, and 11 bases lay outside the gene matches.

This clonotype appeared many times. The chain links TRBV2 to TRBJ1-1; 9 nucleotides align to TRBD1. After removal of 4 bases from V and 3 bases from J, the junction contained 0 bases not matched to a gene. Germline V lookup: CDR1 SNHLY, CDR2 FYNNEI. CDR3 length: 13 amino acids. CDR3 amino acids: CASSGQGDTEAFF. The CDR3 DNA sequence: TGTGCCAGCAGTGGACAGGGGGACACTGAAGCTTTCTTT.

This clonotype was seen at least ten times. CDR3 bases: TGTGCCAGCAGTTCCCCCGGGTGGGGAGGGGAGCTGTTTTTT. This translates into CASSSPGWGGELFF. V usage is TRBV28 and J usage is TRBJ2-2; D uncertain. Per the germline V gene, CDR1 is MDHEN and CDR2 is SYDVKM. V was shortened by 4 bases and J by 8 bases, with 14 bases between the two germline ends. The CDR3 is 14 amino acids.

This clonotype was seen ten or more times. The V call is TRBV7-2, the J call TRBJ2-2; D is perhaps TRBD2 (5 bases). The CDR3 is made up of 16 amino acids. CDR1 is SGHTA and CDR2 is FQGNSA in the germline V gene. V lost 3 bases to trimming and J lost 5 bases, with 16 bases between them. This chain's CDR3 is CASSLYPTGSTGELFF. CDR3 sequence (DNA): TGTGCCAGCAGCTTGTACCCCACGGGGTCAACCGGGGAGCTGTTTTTT.

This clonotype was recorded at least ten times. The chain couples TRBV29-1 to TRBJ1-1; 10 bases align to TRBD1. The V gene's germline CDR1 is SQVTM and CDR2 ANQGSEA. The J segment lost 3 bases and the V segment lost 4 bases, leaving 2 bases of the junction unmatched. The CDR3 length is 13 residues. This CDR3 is CSVGGQGYTEAFF. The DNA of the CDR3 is TGCAGCGTTGGGGGACAGGGGTACACTGAAGCTTTCTTT.

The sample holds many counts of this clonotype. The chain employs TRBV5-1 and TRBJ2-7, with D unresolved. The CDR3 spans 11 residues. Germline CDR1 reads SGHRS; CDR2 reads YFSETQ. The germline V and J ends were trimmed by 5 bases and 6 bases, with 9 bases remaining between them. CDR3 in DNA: TGCGCCAGCAGTTCGGAGTCCGAGCAGTACTTC. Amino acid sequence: CASSSESEQYF.

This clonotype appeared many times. The CDR3 DNA follows: TGTGCCAGCAGTTTGTGGGGGCTGAACACTGAAGCTTTCTTT. Translation: CASSLWGLNTEAFF. The V and J genes are TRBV27 and TRBJ1-1; a possible D gene is TRBD1 (6 bases). Between the trimmed V and J ends, which lost 3 bases and 0 bases, there was a span of 8 bases. CDR3 length: 14 amino acids. Germline lookup yields CDR1 MNHEY and CDR2 SMNVEV (reference sequence).

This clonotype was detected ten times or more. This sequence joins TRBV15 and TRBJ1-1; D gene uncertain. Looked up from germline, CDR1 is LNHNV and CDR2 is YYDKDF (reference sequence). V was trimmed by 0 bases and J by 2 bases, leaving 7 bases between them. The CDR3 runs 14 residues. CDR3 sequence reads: CATSRDRSNTEAFF. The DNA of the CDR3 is TGTGCCACCAGCAGAGATCGGAGTAACACTGAAGCTTTCTTT.

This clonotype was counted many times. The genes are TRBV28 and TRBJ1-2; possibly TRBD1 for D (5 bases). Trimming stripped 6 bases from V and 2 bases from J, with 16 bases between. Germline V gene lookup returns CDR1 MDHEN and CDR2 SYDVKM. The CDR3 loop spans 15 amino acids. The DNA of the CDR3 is TGTGCCAGCAGGGGACCATGGGGGTCGAACTATGGCTACACCTTC. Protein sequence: CASRGPWGSNYGYTF.